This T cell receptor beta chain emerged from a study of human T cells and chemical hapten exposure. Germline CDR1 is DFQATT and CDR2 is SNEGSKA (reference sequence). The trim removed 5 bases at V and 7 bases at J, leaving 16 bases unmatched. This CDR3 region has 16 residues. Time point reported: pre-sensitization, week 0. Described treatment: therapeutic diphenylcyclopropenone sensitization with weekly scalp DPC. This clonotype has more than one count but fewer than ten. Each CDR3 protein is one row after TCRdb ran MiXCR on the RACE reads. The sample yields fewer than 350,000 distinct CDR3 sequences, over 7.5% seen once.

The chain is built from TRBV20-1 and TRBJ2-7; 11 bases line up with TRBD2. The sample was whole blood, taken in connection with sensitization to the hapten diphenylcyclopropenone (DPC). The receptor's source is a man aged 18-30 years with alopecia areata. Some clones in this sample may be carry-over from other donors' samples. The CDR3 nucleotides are TGCAGTGCTCCTCCCCGGGGTAGCGGGGGGGCGAAAGAGCAGTACTTC. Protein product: CSAPPRGSGGAKEQYF.